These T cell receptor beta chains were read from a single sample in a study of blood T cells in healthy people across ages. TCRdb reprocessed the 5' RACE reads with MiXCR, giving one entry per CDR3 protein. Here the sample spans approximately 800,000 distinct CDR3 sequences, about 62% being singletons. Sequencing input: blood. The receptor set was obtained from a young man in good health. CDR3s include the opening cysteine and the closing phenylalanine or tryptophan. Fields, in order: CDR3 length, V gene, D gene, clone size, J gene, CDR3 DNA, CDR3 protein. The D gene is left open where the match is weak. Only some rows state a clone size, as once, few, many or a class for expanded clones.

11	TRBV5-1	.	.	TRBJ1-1	TGCGCCAGCATGGTCGGGACTGAAGCTTTCTTT	CASMVGTEAFF
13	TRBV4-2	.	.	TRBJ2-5	TGTGCCAGCAGCCAGAAGGCGGAAGAGACCCAGTACTTC	CASSQKAEETQYF
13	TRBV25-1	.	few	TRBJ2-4	TGTGCCAGCAGTAAAATGGATGGGGACATTCAGTACTTC	CASSKMDGDIQYF
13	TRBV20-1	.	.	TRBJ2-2	TGCAGTGCTGGACCGGGATCGGGTTCGGAGCTGTTTTTT	CSAGPGSGSELFF
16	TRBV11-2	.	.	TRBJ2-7	TGTGCCAGCAGCTTAGATCGCCTAGCTGGCGCCTACGAGCAGTACTTC	CASSLDRLAGAYEQYF
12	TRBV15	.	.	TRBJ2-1	TGTGCCACCAGCAGCCCGGGGAATGAGCAGTTCTTC	CATSSPGNEQFF
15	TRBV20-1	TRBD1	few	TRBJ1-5	TGCAGTGCTAGTTGGGACAGGGGGCCCAATCAGCCCCAGCATTTT	CSASWDRGPNQPQHF
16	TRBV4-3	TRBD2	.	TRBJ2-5	TGCGCCAGCAGCCAAGATCCTAGCGGGAGTGTCGAGACCCAGTACTTC	CASSQDPSGSVETQYF
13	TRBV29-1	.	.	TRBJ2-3	TGCAGCGCCCCTCGGGAGTTTGGAGATACGCAGTATTTT	CSAPREFGDTQYF
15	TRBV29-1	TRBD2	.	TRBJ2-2	TGCAGCGTTGAAAGTCTAGCGGGGGTTGGCGAGGAGCTGTTTTTT	CSVESLAGVGEELFF
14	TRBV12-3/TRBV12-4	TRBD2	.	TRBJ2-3	TGTGCCAGCACCCCGGGACTAGGTACAGATACGCAGTATTTT	CASTPGLGTDTQYF
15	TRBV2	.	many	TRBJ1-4	TGTGCCAGCAGTGAAGGACATTCCAACGGTGAAAAACTGTTTTTT	CASSEGHSNGEKLFF
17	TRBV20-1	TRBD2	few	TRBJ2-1	TGCAGTGCTCGGGGGACTAGCGGGAAATTGCTACCGGATGAGCAGTTCTTC	CSARGTSGKLLPDEQFF
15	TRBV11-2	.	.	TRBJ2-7	TGTGCCAGCAGCTTATCGTGGGGCCCTGACAACGAGCAGTACTTC	CASSLSWGPDNEQYF
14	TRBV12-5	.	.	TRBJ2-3	TGTGCTGGTGGCTCGGAATTCCGGGGAGATACGCAGTATTTT	CAGGSEFRGDTQYF
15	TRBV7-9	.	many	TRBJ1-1	TGTGCCAGCAGCTTAGGTACAGGGAGGAACACTGAAGCTTTCTTT	CASSLGTGRNTEAFF
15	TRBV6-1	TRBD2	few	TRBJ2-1	TGTGCCAGCAGTGTTAGCGGGAGTGCCGGGGGTGAGCAGTTCTTC	CASSVSGSAGGEQFF
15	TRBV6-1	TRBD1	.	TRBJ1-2	TGTGCCAGCAGTGCCCGGACAGGGGAGCTCGGCGGCTACACCTTC	CASSARTGELGGYTF
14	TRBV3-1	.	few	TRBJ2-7	TGTGCCAGCAGCCAGAGCGGAGGGGCCTACGAGCAGTACTTC	CASSQSGGAYEQYF
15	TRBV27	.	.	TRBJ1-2	TGTGCCAGCAGTTTAAGCCAGGGAGGGGACTATGGCTACACCTTC	CASSLSQGGDYGYTF
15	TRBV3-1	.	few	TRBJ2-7	TGTGCCAGCAGCCAAGAAAGGGAAGGATCCTACGAGCAGTACTTC	CASSQEREGSYEQYF
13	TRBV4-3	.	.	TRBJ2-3	TGCGCCAGCAGCCAAGAAATACGAGATACGCAGTATTTT	CASSQEIRDTQYF
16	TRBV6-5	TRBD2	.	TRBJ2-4	TGTGCCAGCAGTTACGAAGCTAGCGGGAGTCAAAACATTCAGTACTTC	CASSYEASGSQNIQYF
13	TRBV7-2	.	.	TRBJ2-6	TGTGCTCAGACCAGCTCTGGGGCCAACGTCCTGACTTTC	CAQTSSGANVLTF
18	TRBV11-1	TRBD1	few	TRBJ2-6	TGTGCCAGCAGCTTTTTCCGGACAGGGGGTTCTGGGGCCAACGTCCTGACTTTC	CASSFFRTGGSGANVLTF
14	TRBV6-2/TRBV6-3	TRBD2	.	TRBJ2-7	TGTGCCAGCACCCCGACGGCGGGAGCTTACGAGCAGTACTTC	CASTPTAGAYEQYF
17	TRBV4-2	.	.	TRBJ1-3	TGTGCCAGCAGCCAAGATCAGACCGCCCGTTCTGGAAACACCATATATTTT	CASSQDQTARSGNTIYF
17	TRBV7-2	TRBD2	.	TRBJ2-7	TGTGCCAGCAGCTTATTACCGGGACTAGGGGGCTCCTACGAGCAGTACTTC	CASSLLPGLGGSYEQYF
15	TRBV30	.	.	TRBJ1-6	TGTGCCTGGAGTTCGGAGAGCTCCTATAATTCACCCCTCCACTTT	CAWSSESSYNSPLHF
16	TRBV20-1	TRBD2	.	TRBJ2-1	TGCAGTGCTAGAGATCCGAGTAGCGGGAGTTTAGGTGAGCAGTTCTTC	CSARDPSSGSLGEQFF
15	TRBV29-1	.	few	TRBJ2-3	TGCAGCGGGGCGGCTCTGGGAGAGCCCGCAGATACGCAGTATTTT	CSGAALGEPADTQYF
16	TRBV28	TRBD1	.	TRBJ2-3	TGTGCCAGCAGACCCAATAGACAGGGGTCCACAGATACGCAGTATTTT	CASRPNRQGSTDTQYF
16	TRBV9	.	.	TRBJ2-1	TGTGCCTCTACATGGGGGGCGGGAGTCCAAAACAATGAGCAGTTCTTC	CASTWGAGVQNNEQFF
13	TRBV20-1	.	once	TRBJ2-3	TGCAGTGCTAGAGAAGGCCAGACAGATACGCAGTATTTT	CSAREGQTDTQYF
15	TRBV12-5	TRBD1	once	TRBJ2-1	TGTACTAGTGGTTTGGGGGCTATAACCGGGACAGGCCAGTTCTTC	CTSGLGAITGTGQFF
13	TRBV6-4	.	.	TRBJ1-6	TGTGCCAGCAGCCGGGACAATAATTCACCCCTCCACTTT	CASSRDNNSPLHF
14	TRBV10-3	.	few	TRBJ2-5	TGTGCCATCAGTGAGTCGACTACAAGAGGGACCCAGTACTTC	CAISESTTRGTQYF
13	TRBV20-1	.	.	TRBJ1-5	TGCAGTGCTAGAGCGGCAGCCGATCAGCCCCAGCATTTT	CSARAAADQPQHF
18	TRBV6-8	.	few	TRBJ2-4	TGTGCCAGCAGTTATGGGGAGCGGAGGGACTTAGCCAAAAACATTCAGTACTTC	CASSYGERRDLAKNIQYF
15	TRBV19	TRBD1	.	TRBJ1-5	TGTGCCAGTAGTATCCGACAGGGGGACAATCAGCCCCAGCATTTT	CASSIRQGDNQPQHF
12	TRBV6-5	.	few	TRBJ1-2	TGTGCCAGCAGGGGGGATAGCTATGGCTACACCTTC	CASRGDSYGYTF
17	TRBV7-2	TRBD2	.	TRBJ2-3	TGTGCCAGCAGCCCGACCGGGGGGGGACTCGAGTCGCATACGCAGTATTTT	CASSPTGGGLESHTQYF
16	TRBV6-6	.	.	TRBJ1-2	TGTGCCACCACCCGGAGGGACCGCCAGGCTAACTATGGCTACACCTTC	CATTRRDRQANYGYTF
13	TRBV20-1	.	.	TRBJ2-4	TGCAGTGCCCCCCGGGGGCCAGGGCTGAATCAGTACTTC	CSAPRGPGLNQYF
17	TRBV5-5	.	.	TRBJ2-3	TGTGCCAGCAGCTTGGCCTTAAGGTCGGTCCTCACAGATACGCAGTATTTT	CASSLALRSVLTDTQYF
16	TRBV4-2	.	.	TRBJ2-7	TGTGCCAGCAGCCCCTCGGCAGGGCAATCCCAGTACGAGCAGTACTTC	CASSPSAGQSQYEQYF
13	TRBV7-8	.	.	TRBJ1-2	TGTGCCAGCAGCTTAGGACCCAGGGAAGGCTGCACCTTC	CASSLGPREGCTF
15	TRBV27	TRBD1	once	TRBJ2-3	TGTGCCAGCAGAGGGGACAGCACGGCCCCAGATACGCAGTATTTT	CASRGDSTAPDTQYF
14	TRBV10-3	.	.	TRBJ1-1	TGTGCCATCAGTGAGGATTTGTCGGGTACTGAAGCTTTCTTT	CAISEDLSGTEAFF
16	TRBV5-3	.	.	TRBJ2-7	TGTGCCAGCAGCGATTCCGGGAGAACATTATACGCCGAGCAGTACTTC	CASSDSGRTLYAEQYF
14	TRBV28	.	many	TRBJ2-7	TGTGCCAGCAGTTTATCTGTACAGGGATACGAGCAGTACTTC	CASSLSVQGYEQYF